This T cell receptor beta chain was obtained from a study of metastatic and nonmetastatic thyroid tumors. Study summary: Repertoire data that came from the blood and tumor or nodule tissue of malignant and benign thyroid patients were compared.

Original handling: The authors used CDR3 differences across clinicopathological groups to build a distant-metastasis classifier for papillary thyroid cancer. TCRdb re-called clones via MiXCR from the PCR reads. These V and J calls originate from TCRdb's pipeline instead of the authors' own analysis. Seen here are roughly 21,000 clones, approximately 28% observed once, and the top ten hold 11% to 15%. Ahead of thyroid surgery, no patient had received treatment of any kind. Ten or more counts support this clone. As yet, its antigen is unknown. V was cut by 5 bases and J by 8 bases, with 13 bases left in between. This CDR3 has 13 residues. Germline CDR1 is MNHNS and CDR2 is SASEGT. General observations from the study: In blood and tumor, TCR beta diversity was reportedly significantly higher in malignant thyroid tumors than in benign nodules.

The sequence was obtained from a male donor with papillary thyroid cancer or a benign thyroid nodule (not recorded which). Some clones in this sample may be carry-over from other donors' samples. This sequence joins TRBV6-1 and TRBJ2-1; D ambiguous. The sample comprised tumor tissue. CDR3 coding DNA: TGTGCCAGCAGTCCGTATAGTCGGGATGAGCAGTTCTTC. Encoded protein: CASSPYSRDEQFF.